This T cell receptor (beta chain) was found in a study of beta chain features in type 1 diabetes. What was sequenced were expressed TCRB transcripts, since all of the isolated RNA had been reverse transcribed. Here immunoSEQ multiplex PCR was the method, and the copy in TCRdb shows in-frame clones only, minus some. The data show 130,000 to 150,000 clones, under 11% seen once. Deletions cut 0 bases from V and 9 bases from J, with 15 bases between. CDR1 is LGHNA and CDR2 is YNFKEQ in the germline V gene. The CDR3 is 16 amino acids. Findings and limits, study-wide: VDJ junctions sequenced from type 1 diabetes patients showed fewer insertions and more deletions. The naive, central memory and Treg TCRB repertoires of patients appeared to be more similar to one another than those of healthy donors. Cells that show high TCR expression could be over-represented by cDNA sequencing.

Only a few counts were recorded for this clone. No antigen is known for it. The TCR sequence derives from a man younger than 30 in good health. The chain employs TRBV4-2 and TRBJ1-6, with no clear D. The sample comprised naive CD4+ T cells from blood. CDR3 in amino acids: CASSQDPSRLISPLHF. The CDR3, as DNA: TGTGCCAGCAGCCAAGATCCATCGAGGTTAATTTCACCCCTCCACTTT.